A selection of T cell receptor beta chains follows, all from one sample in a study of cytomegalovirus exposure and HLA in healthy donors. Measured with immunoSEQ multiplex PCR; TCRdb has only the in-frame clones, and not every one. This table holds approximately 130,000 clones, roughly 85% found once. Source material: PBMCs. All receptors come from a woman aged 25 to 39 in good health and CMV-seropositive. Each CDR3 is given with its conserved first and last residue. Size tells how often a clone was seen (once, few, many) or the class of an expanded clone, and some rows leave it out.

clone size: -
V gene: TRBV28
CDR3 length: 15
J gene: TRBJ1-2
CDR3 protein: CASSSQGDPTYGYTF

clone size: -
V gene: TRBV9
CDR3 length: 14
J gene: TRBJ1-1
CDR3 protein: CASSTTGVNTEAFF

clone size: once
V gene: TRBV6-5
CDR3 length: 14
J gene: TRBJ1-4
CDR3 protein: CASSRADLNEKLFF

clone size: once
V gene: TRBV28
CDR3 length: 12
J gene: TRBJ2-3
CDR3 protein: CASTLGEDTQYF

clone size: -
V gene: TRBV28
CDR3 length: 14
J gene: TRBJ1-4
CDR3 protein: CATDRGGLNEKLFF

clone size: -
V gene: TRBV6-5
CDR3 length: 13
J gene: TRBJ2-1
CDR3 protein: CASRLLASHEQFF

clone size: -
V gene: TRBV6-5
CDR3 length: 15
J gene: TRBJ2-7
CDR3 protein: CASSPSGGPLYEQYF

clone size: once
V gene: TRBV28
CDR3 length: 13
J gene: TRBJ2-1
CDR3 protein: CASSLLAGNEQFF

clone size: -
V gene: TRBV5-1
CDR3 length: 14
J gene: TRBJ2-1
CDR3 protein: CASSLVTSFDEQFF

clone size: -
V gene: TRBV28
CDR3 length: 14
J gene: TRBJ1-2
CDR3 protein: CASSLTGTGGGYTF

clone size: -
V gene: TRBV7-2
CDR3 length: 14
J gene: TRBJ2-3
CDR3 protein: CASSILRGTDTQYF

clone size: -
V gene: TRBV27
CDR3 length: 18
J gene: TRBJ1-2
CDR3 protein: CASSLWGGGGQGAGGYTF

clone size: -
V gene: TRBV2
CDR3 length: 14
J gene: TRBJ1-2
CDR3 protein: CASSPTMAEYGYTF

clone size: -
V gene: TRBV28
CDR3 length: 15
J gene: TRBJ1-3
CDR3 protein: CASIPPGTGGNTIYF

clone size: -
V gene: TRBV6-5
CDR3 length: 15
J gene: TRBJ1-1
CDR3 protein: CASRGTGTVNTEAFF

clone size: once
V gene: TRBV4-2
CDR3 length: 17
J gene: TRBJ1-6
CDR3 protein: CASSQEGTGVAISPLHF

clone size: -
V gene: TRBV30
CDR3 length: 14
J gene: TRBJ1-4
CDR3 protein: CAWRTAGSNEKLFF

clone size: -
V gene: TRBV5-1
CDR3 length: 13
J gene: TRBJ1-1
CDR3 protein: CASSLASRSGAFF

clone size: once
V gene: TRBV30
CDR3 length: 14
J gene: TRBJ1-3
CDR3 protein: CAWSPGLPGNTIYF

clone size: -
V gene: TRBV25-1
CDR3 length: 15
J gene: TRBJ1-3
CDR3 protein: CASSELRNSGNTIYF

clone size: -
V gene: TRBV5-1
CDR3 length: 13
J gene: TRBJ2-5
CDR3 protein: CASSSTVEETQYF

clone size: -
V gene: TRBV6-1
CDR3 length: 14
J gene: TRBJ1-1
CDR3 protein: CASTSYQMNTEAFF

clone size: once
V gene: TRBV19
CDR3 length: 14
J gene: TRBJ2-2
CDR3 protein: CASSDRGDTGELFF

clone size: -
V gene: TRBV10-3
CDR3 length: 18
J gene: TRBJ2-2
CDR3 protein: CAIKLGLAGGPGTGELFF